This TCR beta chain is drawn from a study of regulatory dendritic cells for organ transplantation. Allogeneic regulatory or mature dendritic cells were co-cultured for more than 4 days with CFSE-labeled sorted T cells at 1:10. J gave up 1 base and V 8 bases, and 5 bases lay outside the gene matches. The CDR3 consists of 15 residues. Germline assignment: CDR1 LGHNA and CDR2 YNFKEQ. Note on this clone: Its antigen remains unknown.

The method was immunoSEQ multiplex PCR; TCRdb's version includes in-frame clones alone and lacks a portion of them. The sample has 15,000 to 20,000 clones; around 85% are singletons. This TCR came from a human donor in good health. The chain is built from TRBV4-2 and TRBJ2-2; 9 positions agree with TRBD2. The sample taken for sequencing was memory CD4+ T cells from blood cultured with regulatory dendritic cells. Subset described: CD45RO+ memory T cells. CDR3 bases: TGTGCCAGCCGCCTAGCGGGAATGAACACCGGGGAGCTGTTTTTT. This encodes CASRLAGMNTGELFF.